A selection of T cell receptor beta chains follows, all from one sample in a study of T-cell memory formation after mild COVID-19. TCRdb fed the 5' RACE reads into MiXCR, producing one record per CDR3 protein. The data contain almost 550,000 distinct CDR3 sequences, approximately 20% of them singletons. Sequencing used PBMCs or a T cell subset sorted from them (not recorded which). These TCRs come from an adult woman who had mild COVID-19 (a few samples of this study predate the infection). Cell type and time point are not known. CDR3s include the opening cysteine and the closing phenylalanine or tryptophan. The D gene is left open where the match is weak. For some rows the clone size is stated as once, few or many, or as a class when expanded; others skip it.

TRBJ2-1 | TRBV24-1 | . | few | TGTGCCACCAGTGACCCCTTGCGCCGTTCCCGCAATGAGCAGTTCTTC | CATSDPLRRSRNEQFF
TRBJ1-1 | TRBV5-4 | . | few | TGTGCCAGCAGTGCCGGGACACCGATGATGAACACTGAAGCTTTCTTT | CASSAGTPMMNTEAFF
TRBJ2-1 | TRBV4-1 | . | . | TGCGCCAGCAGCCAAAGTCTAGCGGCCTGGGGGGCGTACAATGAGCAGTTCTTC | CASSQSLAAWGAYNEQFF
TRBJ1-5 | TRBV5-1 | . | few | TGCGCCAGCAGCTTTGAAGGCAGGCAGCCCCAGCATTTT | CASSFEGRQPQHF
TRBJ2-3 | TRBV6-5 | . | . | TGTGCCAGCAGTTCTCGCCGGGCCCCAGTAGATACGCAGTATTTT | CASSSRRAPVDTQYF
TRBJ1-1 | TRBV4-3 | . | . | TGCGCCAGCAGCAAGGTCCTGGGAGATGGTTGGATGAACACTGAAGCTTTCTTT | CASSKVLGDGWMNTEAFF
TRBJ2-7 | TRBV25-1 | TRBD1 | . | TGTGCCAGCAGTGAGGCCGGGACAGGGGGCGAGCAGTACTTC | CASSEAGTGGEQYF
TRBJ2-7 | TRBV6-5 | TRBD1 | few | TGTGCCAGCAGCGGGTGGGACAGGGCCTACGAGCAGTACTTC | CASSGWDRAYEQYF
TRBJ2-7 | TRBV6-6 | . | . | TGTGCCAGCAGGTCCCAGACGGGGTTCTCCTACGAGCAGTACTTC | CASRSQTGFSYEQYF
TRBJ2-7 | TRBV6-2/TRBV6-3 | . | few | TGTGCCAGCAGCTTCTCGGAGGGCCCCTACGAGCAGTACTTC | CASSFSEGPYEQYF
TRBJ1-2 | TRBV5-6 | . | few | TGTGCCAGCAGCTTGATTGTCCCCTATGGCTACACCTTC | CASSLIVPYGYTF
TRBJ2-1 | TRBV4-3 | . | few | TGCGCCAGCAGCCGTCGGGGTCGAAGCGGCCACAATGAGCAGTTCTTC | CASSRRGRSGHNEQFF
TRBJ1-2 | TRBV7-2 | . | . | TGTGCCAGCGGGCCGGTTGGGTATGGCTACACCTTC | CASGPVGYGYTF
TRBJ1-5 | TRBV6-2/TRBV6-3 | . | . | TGTGCCAGTCACAGGGAGGCTAATCAGCCCCAGCATTTT | CASHREANQPQHF
TRBJ2-2 | TRBV7-6 | . | . | TGTGCCAGCACCGCCGGGAGCGGCACCGGGGAGCTGTTTTTT | CASTAGSGTGELFF
TRBJ2-5 | TRBV7-3 | TRBD2 | few | TGTGCCAGCAGCTTCTTAGCGGGGGGGCTCGGGACCCAGTACTTC | CASSFLAGGLGTQYF
TRBJ2-3 | TRBV7-9 | . | once | TGTGCCAGCAGCTTAGCAGGAAGGCTTCAGGGAGATACGCAGTATTTT | CASSLAGRLQGDTQYF